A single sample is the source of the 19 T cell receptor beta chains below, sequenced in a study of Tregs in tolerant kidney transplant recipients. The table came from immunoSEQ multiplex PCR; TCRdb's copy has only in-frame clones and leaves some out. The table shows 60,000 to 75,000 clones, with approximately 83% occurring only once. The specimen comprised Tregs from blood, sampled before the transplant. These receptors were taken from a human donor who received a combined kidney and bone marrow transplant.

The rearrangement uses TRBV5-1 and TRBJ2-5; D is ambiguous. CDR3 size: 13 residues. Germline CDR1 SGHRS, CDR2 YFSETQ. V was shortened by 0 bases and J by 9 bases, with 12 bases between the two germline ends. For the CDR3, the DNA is TGCGCCAGCAGCTTGGGCGAAGTGGCGGCCCAGTACTTC. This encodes CASSLGEVAAQYF.

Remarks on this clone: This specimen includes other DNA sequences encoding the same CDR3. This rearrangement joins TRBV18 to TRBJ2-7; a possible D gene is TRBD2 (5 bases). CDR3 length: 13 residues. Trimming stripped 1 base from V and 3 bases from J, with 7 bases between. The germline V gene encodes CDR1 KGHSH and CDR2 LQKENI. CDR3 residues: CASSPRAGYEQYF. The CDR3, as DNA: TGTGCCAGCTCACCACGGGCGGGCTACGAGCAGTACTTC.

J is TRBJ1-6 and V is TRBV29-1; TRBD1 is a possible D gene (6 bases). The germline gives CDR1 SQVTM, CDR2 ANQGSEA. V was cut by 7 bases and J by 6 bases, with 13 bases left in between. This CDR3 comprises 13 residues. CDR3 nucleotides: TGCAGCGCAACGAAGGGGGGTAATTCACCCCTCCACTTT. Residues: CSATKGGNSPLHF. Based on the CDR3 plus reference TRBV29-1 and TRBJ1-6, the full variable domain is SAVISQKPSRDICQRGTSLTIQCQVDSQVTMMFWYRQQPGQSLTLIATANQGSEATYESGFVIDKFPISRPNLTFSTLTVSNMSPEDSSIYLCSATKGGNSPLHFGNGTRLTVT.

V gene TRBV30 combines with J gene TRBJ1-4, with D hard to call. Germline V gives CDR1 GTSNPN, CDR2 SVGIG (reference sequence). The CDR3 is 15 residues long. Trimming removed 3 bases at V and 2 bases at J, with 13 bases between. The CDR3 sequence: CAWRGLGITNEKLFF. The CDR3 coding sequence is TGTGCCTGGAGAGGCCTGGGGATCACTAATGAAAAACTGTTTTTT.

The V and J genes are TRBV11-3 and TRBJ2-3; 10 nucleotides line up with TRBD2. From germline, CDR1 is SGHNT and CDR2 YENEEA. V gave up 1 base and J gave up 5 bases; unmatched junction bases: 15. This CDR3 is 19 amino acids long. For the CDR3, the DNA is TGTGCCAGCAGCTTAGGGCGAGCTTGGGGGACTAGCGAACTAGATACGCAGTATTTT. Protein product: CASSLGRAWGTSELDTQYF. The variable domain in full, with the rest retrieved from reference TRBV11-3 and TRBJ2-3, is EAGVVQSPRYKIIEKKQPVAFWCNPISGHNTLYWYLQNLGQGPELLIRYENEEAVDDSQLPKDRFSAERLKGVDSTLKIQPAELGDSAVYLCASSLGRAWGTSELDTQYFGPGTRLTVL.

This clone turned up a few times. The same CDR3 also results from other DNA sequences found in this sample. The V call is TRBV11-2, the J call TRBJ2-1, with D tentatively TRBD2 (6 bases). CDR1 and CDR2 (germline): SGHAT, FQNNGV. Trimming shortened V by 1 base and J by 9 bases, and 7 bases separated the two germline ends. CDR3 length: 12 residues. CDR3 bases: TGTGCCAGCAGCTTAGCGGGGGTTGAGCAGTTCTTC. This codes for CASSLAGVEQFF.

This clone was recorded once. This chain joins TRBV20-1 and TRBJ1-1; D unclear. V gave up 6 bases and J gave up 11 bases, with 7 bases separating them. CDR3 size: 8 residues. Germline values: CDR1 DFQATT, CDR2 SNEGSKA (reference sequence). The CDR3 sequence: CSALGAFF. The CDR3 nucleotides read TGCAGTGCCCTGGGTGCTTTCTTT.

CDR3 coding DNA: TGTGCCAGCTCACCCACCGGGGGCCCACTCTATGGCTACACCTTC. Protein sequence: CASSPTGGPLYGYTF. The chain couples TRBV18 to TRBJ1-2; a weak D match, TRBD1 (6 bases). This CDR3 region has 15 residues. CDR1 is KGHSH, CDR2 LQKENI, per germline. Between the trimmed V and J ends, which lost 3 bases and 4 bases, there was a span of 15 bases.

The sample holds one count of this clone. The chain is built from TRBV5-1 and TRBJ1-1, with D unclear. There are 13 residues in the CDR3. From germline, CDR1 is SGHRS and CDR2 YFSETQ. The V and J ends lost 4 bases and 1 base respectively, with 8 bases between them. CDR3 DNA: TGCGCCAGCAGCGGTCAGCGGAACACTGAAGCTTTCTTT. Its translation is CASSGQRNTEAFF.

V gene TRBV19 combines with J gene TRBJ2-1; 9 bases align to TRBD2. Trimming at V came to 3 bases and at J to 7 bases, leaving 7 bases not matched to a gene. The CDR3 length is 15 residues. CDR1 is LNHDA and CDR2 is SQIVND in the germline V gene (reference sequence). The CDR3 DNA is TGTGCCAGTAGTATTCCGGGACTAGCCGGAAATGAGCAGTTCTTC. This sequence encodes CASSIPGLAGNEQFF.

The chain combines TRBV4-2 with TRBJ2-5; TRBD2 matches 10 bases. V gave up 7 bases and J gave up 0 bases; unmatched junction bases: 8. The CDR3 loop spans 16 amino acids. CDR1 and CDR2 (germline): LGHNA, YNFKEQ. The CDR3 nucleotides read TGTGCCAGCAACCCTATAGCGGGGGGCTACCAAGAGACCCAGTACTTC. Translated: CASNPIAGGYQETQYF.

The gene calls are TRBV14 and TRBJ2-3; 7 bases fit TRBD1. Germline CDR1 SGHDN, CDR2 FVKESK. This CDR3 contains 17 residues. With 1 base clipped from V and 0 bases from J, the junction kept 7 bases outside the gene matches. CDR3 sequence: CASSQAWTGASTDTQYF. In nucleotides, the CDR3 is TGTGCCAGCAGCCAAGCTTGGACAGGAGCTAGCACAGATACGCAGTATTTT.

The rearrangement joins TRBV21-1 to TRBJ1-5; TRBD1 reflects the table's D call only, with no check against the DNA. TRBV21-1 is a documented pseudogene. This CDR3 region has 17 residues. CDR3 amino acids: CASSPFEETGDNQPQHF. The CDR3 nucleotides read TGTGCCAGCAGTCCTTTCGAAGAGACAGGGGACAATCAGCCCCAGCATTTT.

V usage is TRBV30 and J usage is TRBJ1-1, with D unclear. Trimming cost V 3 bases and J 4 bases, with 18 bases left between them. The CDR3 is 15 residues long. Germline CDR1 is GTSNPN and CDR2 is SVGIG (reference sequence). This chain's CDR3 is CAWSANPLRTTEAFF. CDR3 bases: TGTGCCTGGAGCGCCAACCCCCTTCGTACCACTGAAGCTTTCTTT.

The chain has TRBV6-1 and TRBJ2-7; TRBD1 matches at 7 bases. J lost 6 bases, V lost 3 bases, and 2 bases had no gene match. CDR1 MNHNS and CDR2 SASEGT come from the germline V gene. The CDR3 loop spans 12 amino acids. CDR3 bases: TGTGCCAGCAGTGACGGGACAGCCGAGCAGTACTTC. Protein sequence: CASSDGTAEQYF.

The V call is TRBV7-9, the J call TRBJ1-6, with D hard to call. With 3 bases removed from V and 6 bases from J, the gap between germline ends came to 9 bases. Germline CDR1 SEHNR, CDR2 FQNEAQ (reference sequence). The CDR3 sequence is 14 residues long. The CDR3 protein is CASSLRNFNSPLHF. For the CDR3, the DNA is TGTGCCAGCAGCTTGCGTAATTTTAATTCACCCCTCCACTTT.

In DNA form, the CDR3 reads TGTGCCAGCAGCACCGGGACTTTAGGAAACACCATATATTTT. Amino acid sequence: CASSTGTLGNTIYF. This chain connects TRBV5-4 to TRBJ1-3, with D possibly TRBD1 on 5 matching bases. Per germline, CDR1 SGHNT and CDR2 YYREEE (reference sequence). The V end was cut by 4 bases, the J end by 4 bases, with 12 bases between. The CDR3 contains 14 residues.

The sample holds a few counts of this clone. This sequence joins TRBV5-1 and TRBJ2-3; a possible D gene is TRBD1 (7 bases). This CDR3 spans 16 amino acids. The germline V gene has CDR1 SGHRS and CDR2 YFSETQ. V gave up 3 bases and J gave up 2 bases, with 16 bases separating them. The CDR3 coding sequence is TGCGCCAGCAGCTCGCGACAGGGAGGAAACACAGATACGCAGTATTTT. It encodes CASSSRQGGNTDTQYF.

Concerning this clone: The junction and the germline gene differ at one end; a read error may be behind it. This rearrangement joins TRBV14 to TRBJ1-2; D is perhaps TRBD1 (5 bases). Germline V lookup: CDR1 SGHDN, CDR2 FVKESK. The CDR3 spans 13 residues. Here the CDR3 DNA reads TGTGCCGGCAGCCAAGCATGGGGGGATGGCTACACCTTC. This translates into CAGSQAWGDGYTF.